This record concerns one TCR beta chain sequence. The repertoire was sequenced with immunoSEQ multiplex PCR; TCRdb's copy has only in-frame clones and lacks some. This repertoire shows 90,000 to 130,000 clones, approximately 83% found once; its top ten account for roughly 0.89%. This entry belongs to a study of blood T cell repertoires in COVID-19. Overall study context: PBMCs, B-cell-depleted T cells, or T cells were the source of the cDNA or gDNA that made up the material.

The ends were cut back, 5 bases at V and 8 bases at J, with 13 bases in the middle. The CDR3 extends over 14 amino acids. Germline CDR1 and CDR2: MNHEY and SVGAGI. The origin of this receptor is a woman in her sixties or seventies with acute or convalescent COVID-19. This chain connects TRBV6-5 to TRBJ1-6; D possibly corresponds to TRBD1 (6 bases). The sample was peripheral blood. The CDR3 is CASSLRGVDSPLHF. CDR3 DNA: TGTGCCAGCAGTCTCAGGGGAGTCGATTCACCCCTCCACTTT.